This passage covers 29 T cell receptor beta chains from one sample sequenced in a study of T cell responses to AZD1222 COVID-19 vaccine. Profiling relied on immunoSEQ multiplex PCR, and the TCRdb table lists in-frame clones only, not all of them. The sample consists of 150,000 to 200,000 clones, roughly 94% of them appearing once. The sample in question was peripheral blood, obtained on day 0 of AZD1222 vaccination. These TCRs come from an adult in good health.

This chain joins TRBV3-1 (or the pseudogene TRBV3-2) and TRBJ2-7; no definite D call. CDR1 and CDR2 (germline): LGHDT, YNNKEL (reference sequence). The V and J ends lost 1 base and 6 bases respectively, with 16 bases between them. The length of the CDR3 is 15 residues. The CDR3 DNA sequence: TGTGCCAGCAGCCAAGGCGACCCCCGAGGTGCCGAGCAGTACTTC. Residues: CASSQGDPRGAEQYF.

The V gene is TRBV5-1, the J gene TRBJ1-1; no clear D. Germline values: CDR1 SGHRS, CDR2 YFSETQ. The germline V and J ends were trimmed by 0 bases and 1 base, with 19 bases remaining between them. The CDR3 covers 18 residues. The CDR3 DNA sequence: TGCGCCAGCAGCTTGGTGGTGGGAAGGGTAACTGGGAACACTGAAGCTTTCTTT. Translating it yields CASSLVVGRVTGNTEAFF. The full variable domain, its missing parts supplied by reference TRBV5-1 and TRBJ1-1, is KAGVTQTPRYLIKTRGQQVTLSCSPISGHRSVSWYQQTPGQGLQFLFEYFSETQRNKGNFPGRFSGRQFSNSRSEMNVSTLELGDSALYLCASSLVVGRVTGNTEAFFGQGTRLTVV.

The chain couples TRBV4-1 to TRBJ1-4, with a tentative D call TRBD1 (5 bases). CDR1 and CDR2 (germline): MGHRA, YSYEKL. CDR3 length: 16 amino acids. Deletions cut 3 bases from V and 1 base from J, with 12 bases between. CDR3 protein: CASSQGPGVTNEKLFF. The DNA of the CDR3 is TGCGCCAGCAGCCAGGGACCGGGGGTAACTAATGAAAAACTGTTTTTT.

The chain couples TRBV29-1 to TRBJ1-1; D is ambiguous. V gave up 5 bases and J gave up 0 bases, with 10 bases separating them. From germline, CDR1 is SQVTM and CDR2 ANQGSEA. The CDR3 has 13 amino acids. CDR3 sequence reads: CSVNRRLNTEAFF. The CDR3 DNA is TGCAGCGTTAATCGCCGTTTGAACACTGAAGCTTTCTTT. Full variable domain (rest looked up from reference TRBV29-1 and TRBJ1-1): SAVISQKPSRDICQRGTSLTIQCQVDSQVTMMFWYRQQPGQSLTLIATANQGSEATYESGFVIDKFPISRPNLTFSTLTVSNMSPEDSSIYLCSVNRRLNTEAFFGQGTRLTVV.

V is TRBV2 and J is TRBJ2-7, with D possibly matching TRBD2 (5 bases). The CDR3 loop spans 14 amino acids. Germline values: CDR1 SNHLY, CDR2 FYNNEI. Trimming removed 8 bases at V and 1 base at J, with 15 bases between. CDR3 residues: CASRIGGLSYEQYF. The CDR3 bases are TGTGCCAGCCGGATCGGCGGGTTGTCCTACGAGCAGTACTTC.

V and J are TRBV2 and TRBJ2-1; tentative D call: TRBD2 (5 bases). Germline V gives CDR1 SNHLY, CDR2 FYNNEI. Between the trimmed V and J ends, which lost 11 bases and 6 bases, there was a span of 14 bases. This CDR3 contains 12 residues. In DNA form, the CDR3 reads TGTGCCGGCCGGACGGAGGTCAATGAGCAGTTCTTC. Its translation: CAGRTEVNEQFF. Full variable domain (outside the CDR3, taken from reference TRBV2 and TRBJ2-1): EPEVTQTPSHQVTQMGQEVILRCVPISNHLYFYWYRQILGQKVEFLVSFYNNEISEKSEIFDDQFSVERPDGSNFTLKIRSTKLEDSAMYFCAGRTEVNEQFFGPGTRLTVL.

The gene calls are TRBV6-5 and TRBJ2-6, with a possible D match to TRBD1 (5 bases). The CDR3 runs 15 residues. Germline-derived CDR1 and CDR2 are MNHEY and SVGAGI. Between the trimmed V and J ends, which lost 0 bases and 5 bases, there was a span of 8 bases. CDR3 sequence: CASSYSGARANVLTF. CDR3 nucleotides: TGTGCCAGCAGTTACTCAGGGGCCCGGGCCAACGTCCTGACTTTC.

V and J are TRBV5-1 and TRBJ2-2; D may be TRBD1 (6 bases). The CDR3 totals 14 residues. Trimming cost V 0 bases and J 5 bases, with 8 bases left between them. Germline assignment: CDR1 SGHRS and CDR2 YFSETQ. The chain's CDR3 is CASSLDRATGELFF. The CDR3 DNA sequence: TGCGCCAGCAGCTTGGACAGGGCGACCGGGGAGCTGTTTTTT. Full variable domain (missing parts from reference TRBV5-1 and TRBJ2-2): KAGVTQTPRYLIKTRGQQVTLSCSPISGHRSVSWYQQTPGQGLQFLFEYFSETQRNKGNFPGRFSGRQFSNSRSEMNVSTLELGDSALYLCASSLDRATGELFFGEGSRLTVL.

The chain carries TRBV5-1 and TRBJ2-1, with 9 bases that match TRBD1. The CDR3 consists of 16 residues. V trimming: 4 bases; J trimming: 8 bases; junction bases outside the gene matches: 13. CDR1 and CDR2 (germline): SGHRS, YFSETQ. CDR3 amino acids: CASSRMGQGGSDEQFF. CDR3 nucleotides: TGCGCCAGCAGCCGTATGGGACAGGGAGGGAGTGATGAGCAGTTCTTC.

This clone is a singleton in its sample. The chain carries TRBV5-4 and TRBJ2-7, with 7 bases identical to TRBD2. V lost 2 bases to trimming and J lost 5 bases; unmatched junction nucleotides: 10. This CDR3 has 15 residues. Germline loops: CDR1 SGHNT, CDR2 YYREEE (reference sequence). CDR3 sequence (DNA): TGTGCCAGCAGCTTTAGTAAGCGGGAATTGAACGAGCAGTACTTC. Encoded protein: CASSFSKRELNEQYF. Full variable domain (outside the CDR3, taken from reference TRBV5-4 and TRBJ2-7): ETGVTQSPTHLIKTRGQQVTLRCSSQSGHNTVSWYQQALGQGPQFIFQYYREEENGRGNFPPRFSGLQFPNYSSELNVNALELDDSALYLCASSFSKRELNEQYFGPGTRLTVT.

CDR3 sequence: CASSQVIRGQAPGKPQHF. CDR3 DNA: TGCGCCAGCAGCCAAGTCATCAGGGGCCAAGCGCCGGGAAAGCCCCAGCATTTT. The chain links TRBV4-1 to TRBJ1-5; tentatively, D is TRBD1 (6 bases). The CDR3 runs to 18 residues. Germline-derived CDR1 and CDR2 are MGHRA and YSYEKL. V was cut by 1 base and J by 8 bases, with 24 bases left in between.

The V call is TRBV19, the J call TRBJ2-6; D is unresolved. The CDR3 totals 13 residues. Germline CDR1 is LNHDA and CDR2 is SQIVND (reference sequence). V was trimmed by 8 bases and J by 1 base, leaving 6 bases between them. The DNA for the CDR3 is TGTGCCAGTGATGGGTCTGGGGCCAACGTCCTGACTTTC. Protein: CASDGSGANVLTF.

The V and J genes are TRBV3-1 (or the pseudogene TRBV3-2) and TRBJ1-6, with no clear D. V gave up 0 bases and J gave up 7 bases, with 10 bases separating them. Per the germline V gene, CDR1 is LGHDT and CDR2 is YNNKEL (reference sequence). CDR3 size: 15 residues. CDR3 region: CASSQESRRNSPLHF. CDR3 in DNA: TGTGCCAGCAGCCAAGAAAGCAGACGGAATTCACCCCTCCACTTT.

The chain combines TRBV11-2 with TRBJ1-1; D is perhaps TRBD1 (5 bases). Trimming pared 3 bases from V and 4 bases from J, leaving 12 bases between. CDR1 is SGHAT, CDR2 FQNNGV, per germline. This CDR3 is 14 amino acids long. CDR3 bases: TGTGCCAGCAGCTTTGGGGGAGGCGGCACTGAAGCTTTCTTT. Its protein product is CASSFGGGGTEAFF.

The V call is TRBV11-2, the J call TRBJ2-5, with D unresolved. The ends were cut back, 2 bases at V and 3 bases at J, with 1 base in the middle. This CDR3 region has 11 residues. Germline V gene data show CDR1 as SGHAT and CDR2 as FQNNGV. CDR3 DNA sequence: TGTGCCAGCAGCTTAAAAGAGACCCAGTACTTC. Amino acids: CASSLKETQYF. Based on the CDR3 plus reference TRBV11-2 and TRBJ2-5, the full variable domain is EAGVAQSPRYKIIEKRQSVAFWCNPISGHATLYWYQQILGQGPKLLIQFQNNGVVDDSQLPKDRFSAERLKGVDSTLKIQPAKLEDSAVYLCASSLKETQYFGPGTRLLVL.

In DNA form, the CDR3 reads TGTGCCAGCAGCTTGGGACAGGGGGTGGTTTCGCAGTATTTT. Amino acids: CASSLGQGVVSQYF. The chain uses TRBV7-9 and TRBJ2-3; TRBD1 aligns across 11 bases. V gave up 3 bases and J gave up 10 bases; unmatched junction bases: 6. CDR3 length: 14 amino acids. Germline CDR1 and CDR2: SEHNR and FQNEAQ (reference sequence).

V and J are TRBV2 and TRBJ2-2; D may be TRBD1 (6 bases). V was shortened by 6 bases and J by 3 bases, with 14 bases between the two germline ends. This CDR3 is built from 15 residues. From germline, CDR1 is SNHLY and CDR2 FYNNEI. The CDR3 coding sequence is TGTGCCAGCAGGTCCACCGACAGGCACACCGGGGAGCTGTTTTTT. It specifies CASRSTDRHTGELFF.

The chain has TRBV7-9 and TRBJ1-4; D is uncertain. Germline lookup yields CDR1 SEHNR and CDR2 FQNEAQ (reference sequence). The CDR3 has 14 residues. The V gene lost 1 base and the J gene lost 0 bases, with 3 bases spanning the gap. DNA for the CDR3: TGTGCCAGCAGCTTAGAGACAACTAATGAAAAACTGTTTTTT. It codes for CASSLETTNEKLFF.

This rearrangement joins TRBV7-6 to TRBJ1-6, with a tentative D call TRBD1 (5 bases). Deletions cut 4 bases from V and 10 bases from J, with 17 bases between. There are 15 residues in the CDR3. Germline CDR1 SGHVS, CDR2 FNYEAQ. Written as DNA, the CDR3 is TGTGCCAGCAGCTCCCTTAGAGAGAGGGACTCACCCCTCCACTTT. The encoded protein is CASSSLRERDSPLHF. The full variable domain, with the rest looked up from reference TRBV7-6 and TRBJ1-6, is GAGVSQSPRYKVTKRGQDVALRCDPISGHVSLYWYRQALGQGPEFLTYFNYEAQQDKSGLPNDRFSAERPEGSISTLTIQRTEQRDSAMYRCASSSLRERDSPLHFGNGTRLTVT.

The genes are TRBV30 and TRBJ2-6, with 7 nucleotides matching TRBD1. The CDR3 is made up of 17 amino acids. In germline, CDR1 is GTSNPN, CDR2 SVGIG (reference sequence). J gave up 2 bases and V 3 bases, and 10 bases lay outside the gene matches. The CDR3 loop reads CAWRGVGGLAGANVLTF. CDR3 nucleotides: TGTGCCTGGAGGGGTGTAGGGGGCTTGGCTGGGGCCAACGTCCTGACTTTC.

This clone has a single count. The chain uses TRBV2 and TRBJ1-1; tentative D call: TRBD1 (6 bases). The ends were cut back, 6 bases at V and 0 bases at J, with 11 bases in the middle. CDR3 length: 14 amino acids. CDR1 is SNHLY, CDR2 FYNNEI, per germline. In nucleotides, the CDR3 is TGTGCCAGCAGACAACAGGGCATGAACACTGAAGCTTTCTTT. Translating gives CASRQQGMNTEAFF.

V and J are TRBV2 and TRBJ1-1; D is possibly TRBD1 (5 bases). This CDR3 has 11 amino acids. Germline V lookup: CDR1 SNHLY, CDR2 FYNNEI. V gave up 6 bases and J gave up 11 bases, with 13 bases separating them. The CDR3 is CASRRGVVAFF. CDR3 DNA: TGTGCCAGCAGACGGGGGGTTGTGGCTTTCTTT.

The chain combines TRBV6-5 with TRBJ1-4; D is unresolved. This CDR3 comprises 13 residues. Germline CDR1 and CDR2: MNHEY and SVGAGI. Trimming took off 5 bases at V and 7 bases at J, with 11 bases between the two ends. CDR3 residues: CASSSLDGEKLFF. The DNA of the CDR3 is TGTGCCAGCAGTAGTCTCGATGGTGAAAAACTGTTTTTT.

The chain is built from TRBV2 and TRBJ2-1, with D unresolved. CDR3 size: 12 residues. Germline assignment: CDR1 SNHLY and CDR2 FYNNEI. Trimming shortened V by 5 bases and J by 5 bases, and 7 bases separated the two germline ends. CDR3 in amino acids: CASSLIHNEQFF. The CDR3 DNA is TGTGCCAGCAGTCTTATACACAATGAGCAGTTCTTC.

V gene TRBV28 combines with J gene TRBJ1-6, with TRBD1 matching 8 bases. The CDR3 is 14 residues long. Germline values: CDR1 MDHEN, CDR2 SYDVKM. J was trimmed by 8 bases and V by 2 bases; bases with no gene match: 2. The CDR3 DNA follows: TGTGCCAGCAGTTTACAGGGGGCTTATTCACCCCTCCACTTT. Residues: CASSLQGAYSPLHF.

The chain employs TRBV18 and TRBJ1-6; unclear D gene. Germline CDR1 is KGHSH and CDR2 is LQKENI. This CDR3 has 13 amino acids. With 5 bases removed from V and 9 bases from J, the gap between germline ends came to 11 bases. Here the CDR3 DNA reads TGTGCCAGCTCAGGCTCGCAGAGTTCACCCCTCCACTTT. Amino acids: CASSGSQSSPLHF.

The chain has TRBV3-1 (or the pseudogene TRBV3-2) and TRBJ1-6; unclear D gene. Germline V gives CDR1 LGHDT, CDR2 YNNKEL (reference sequence). This CDR3 has 14 amino acids. Trimming shortened V by 2 bases and J by 10 bases, and 12 bases separated the two germline ends. Here the CDR3 reads CASSQSELWSPLHF. The CDR3 DNA reads TGTGCCAGCAGCCAAAGTGAGTTGTGGTCACCCCTCCACTTT.

This sequence joins TRBV3-1 (or the pseudogene TRBV3-2) and TRBJ1-1; D ambiguous. Germline CDR1 is LGHDT and CDR2 is YNNKEL (reference sequence). V was pared by 0 bases and J by 7 bases, with 15 bases between. This CDR3 is 15 amino acids long. The CDR3 is CASSQDPGAGNEAFF. CDR3 sequence (DNA): TGTGCCAGCAGCCAAGACCCCGGTGCCGGCAATGAAGCTTTCTTT.

The chain uses TRBV6-5 and TRBJ2-1; D remains unclear. CDR3 length: 12 residues. From germline, CDR1 is MNHEY and CDR2 SVGAGI. Trimming stripped 5 bases from V and 7 bases from J, with 9 bases between. CDR3 in amino acids: CASSLGWNEQFF. In nucleotides, the CDR3 is TGTGCCAGCAGTCTAGGATGGAATGAGCAGTTCTTC.